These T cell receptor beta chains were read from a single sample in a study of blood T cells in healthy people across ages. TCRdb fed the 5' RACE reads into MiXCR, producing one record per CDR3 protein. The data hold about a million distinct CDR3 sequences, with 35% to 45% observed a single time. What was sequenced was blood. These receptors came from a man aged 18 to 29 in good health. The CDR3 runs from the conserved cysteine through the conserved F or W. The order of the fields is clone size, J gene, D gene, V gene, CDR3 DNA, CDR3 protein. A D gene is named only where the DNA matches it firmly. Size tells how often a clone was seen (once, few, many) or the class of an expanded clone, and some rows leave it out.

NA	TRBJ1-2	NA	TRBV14	TGTGCCAGCAGCCAAGAATTGGGGCTCGGCTATGGCTACACCTTC	CASSQELGLGYGYTF
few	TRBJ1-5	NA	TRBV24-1	TGTGCCACCAGTGATTGGGGAGATAATCAGCCCCAGCATTTT	CATSDWGDNQPQHF
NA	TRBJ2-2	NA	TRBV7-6	TGTGCCAGCAGCTTAAATCCCGGCGGGGAGCTGTTTTTT	CASSLNPGGELFF
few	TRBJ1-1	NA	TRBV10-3	TGTGCCATCGGAGGGACTTGGACTGAAGCTTTCTTT	CAIGGTWTEAFF
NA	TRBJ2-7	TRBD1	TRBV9	TGTGCCAGCAGCGTGGGGACAGGAGGATTCTACGAGCAGTACTTC	CASSVGTGGFYEQYF
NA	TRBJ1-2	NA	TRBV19	TGTGCCAGTAGTATGGGTGGCTGTGGCTACACCTTC	CASSMGGCGYTF
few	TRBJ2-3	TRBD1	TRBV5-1	TGCGCCAGCAGCCCGCCCCCCCAGGGGGCAAAAGATACGCAGTATTTT	CASSPPPQGAKDTQYF
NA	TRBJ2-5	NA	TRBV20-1	TGCAGGGTCCTACAGGGAGGGGAGACCCAGTACTTC	CRVLQGGETQYF
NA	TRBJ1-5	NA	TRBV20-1	TGCAGTGCTAGTTCGGGAAGCGATCAGCCCCAGCATTTT	CSASSGSDQPQHF
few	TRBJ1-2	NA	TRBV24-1	TGTGCCACCAGTGTGGCCGGGAACTATGGCTACACCTTC	CATSVAGNYGYTF
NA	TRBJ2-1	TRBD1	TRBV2	TGTGCCAGTGAGGGGACAGGGGTCGACTTGGGGTTCTTC	CASEGTGVDLGFF
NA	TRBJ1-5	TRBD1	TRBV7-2	TGTGCCAGCAGCGAGAGACAGGGAAGCAATCAGCCCCAGCATTTT	CASSERQGSNQPQHF
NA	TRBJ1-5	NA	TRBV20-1	TGCAGTGCTAGAGGGGGCGGAATTGGAAACAATCAGCCCCAGCATTTT	CSARGGGIGNNQPQHF
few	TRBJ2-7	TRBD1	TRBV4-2	TGTGCCAGCAGCCAAAACGACAGGGATCCCTACGAGCAGTACTTC	CASSQNDRDPYEQYF
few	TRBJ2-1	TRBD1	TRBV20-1	TGCAGTGCTAGACTTGCGACAGGGGCCCCTTCGCAGTTCTTC	CSARLATGAPSQFF
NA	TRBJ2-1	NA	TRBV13	TGTGCCAGCAGCGTAGCACCGCAGGGGACTGAGCAGTTCTTC	CASSVAPQGTEQFF
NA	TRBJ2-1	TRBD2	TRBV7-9	TGTGCCAGCAGCTTGGCTAGCGGGGGCCAACACAATGAGCAGTTCTTC	CASSLASGGQHNEQFF
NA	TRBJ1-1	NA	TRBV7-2	TGTGCCAGCAGCTTAGTCCCCCGACGGCGCGGGGGCACTGAAGCTTTCTTT	CASSLVPRRRGGTEAFF
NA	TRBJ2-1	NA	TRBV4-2	TGTGCCAGCAGCCCGACCCAGGGCGGGTCCTACAATGAGCAGTTCTTC	CASSPTQGGSYNEQFF
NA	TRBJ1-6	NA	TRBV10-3	TGTGCCATCAGTCCCAGGGAGTCTTCACCCCTCCACTTT	CAISPRESSPLHF
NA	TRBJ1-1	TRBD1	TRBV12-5	TGTGCTAGTGGCGAAGTTGAACAGGGGGCGAACACTGAAGCTTTCTTT	CASGEVEQGANTEAFF
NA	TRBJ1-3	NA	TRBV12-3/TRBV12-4	TGTGCCAGCAGTTTAGACTCCTTGGGAGACGATTTCTCTGGAAACACCATATATTTT	CASSLDSLGDDFSGNTIYF
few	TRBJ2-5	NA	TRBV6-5	TGTGCCAGCAGTTGGTCGGCGGAGACCCAGTACTTC	CASSWSAETQYF
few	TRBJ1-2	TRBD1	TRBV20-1	TGCAGTGCCGGGGACAGGGGGGGATACTATGGCTACACCTTC	CSAGDRGGYYGYTF
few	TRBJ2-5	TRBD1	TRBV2	TGTGCCAGCAGTGAGGACAGGGACCAAGAGACCCAGTACTTC	CASSEDRDQETQYF
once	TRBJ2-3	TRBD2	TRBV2	TGTGCCAGCAGTGAAGCGCGGGTAGCGGGAAGCCGCAGGACCACTAGCACAGATACGCAGTATTTT	CASSEARVAGSRRTTSTDTQYF
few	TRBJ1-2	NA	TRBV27	TGTGCCAGCAGTTTTACCAGGCTTAACTATGGCTACACCTTC	CASSFTRLNYGYTF
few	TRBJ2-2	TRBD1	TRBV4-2	TGTGCCAGCAGCCAACAGCAGGGGGACACCGGGGAGCTGTTTTTT	CASSQQQGDTGELFF
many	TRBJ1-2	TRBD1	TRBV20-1	TGCAGTGCAGGGACAGAATTCTATGGCTACACCTTC	CSAGTEFYGYTF
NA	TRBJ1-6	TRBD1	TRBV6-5	TGTGCCAGCAGTTACGCCGGGACAGGGGACTCCTATAATTCACCCCTCCACTTT	CASSYAGTGDSYNSPLHF
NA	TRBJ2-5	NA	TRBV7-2	TGTGCCAGCAGCTTAGTTGGCCGGAACCAAGAGACCCAGTACTTC	CASSLVGRNQETQYF
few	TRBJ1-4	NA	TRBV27	TGTGCCAGCAGTTTAAACACAGGAACTGCAACTAATGAAAAACTGTTTTTT	CASSLNTGTATNEKLFF
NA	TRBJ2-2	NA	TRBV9	TGTGCCAGCAGCGTAAGAGGAAGCGGAGGCGGGGAGCTGTTTTTT	CASSVRGSGGGELFF
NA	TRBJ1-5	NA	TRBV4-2	TGTGCCAGCAGCCAAGACAAACCTCAGAGTTGTAGCAATCAGCCCCAGCATTTT	CASSQDKPQSCSNQPQHF
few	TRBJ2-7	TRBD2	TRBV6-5	TGTGCCAGCAGTTACTCTCTGTCCGAACTAGCGGAGTTTGCCATCCAGTACTTC	CASSYSLSELAEFAIQYF
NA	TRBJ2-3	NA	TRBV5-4	TGTGCCAGCAGCCAGAACAGGGAGATAGATACGCAGTATTTT	CASSQNREIDTQYF
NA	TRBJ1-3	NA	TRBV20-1	TGCAGTGCTTCCCGAGGCGAATCTTCTGGAAACACCATATATTTT	CSASRGESSGNTIYF
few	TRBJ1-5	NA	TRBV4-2	TGTGCCAGCAGCCAAGAGCCTGATCAGCCCCAGCATTTT	CASSQEPDQPQHF
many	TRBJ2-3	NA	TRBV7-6	TGTGCCAGCAGCTTAGTAGGTGGAGTGGATACGCAGTATTTT	CASSLVGGVDTQYF
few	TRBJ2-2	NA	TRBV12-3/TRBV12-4	TGTGCCAGCAATGCCAAGATCGTGACAGTTCCCGGGGAGCTGTTTTTT	CASNAKIVTVPGELFF
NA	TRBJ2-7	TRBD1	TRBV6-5	TGTGCCAGCAGTTACTCCCGACAGGGTCTCTCCTACGAGCAGTACTTC	CASSYSRQGLSYEQYF
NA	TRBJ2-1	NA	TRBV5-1	TGCGCCAGCAGCTTGTCGACGTTCTACAATGAGCAGTTCTTC	CASSLSTFYNEQFF
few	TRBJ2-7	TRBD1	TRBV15	TGTGCCACCAGCAGGGACAGGGGGTACGAGCAGTACTTC	CATSRDRGYEQYF